The TCR beta chain under discussion was sequenced for a study of beta chain features in type 1 diabetes. At the level of the study: The study examined more than 100,000,000 sorted cells across all samples. Overall study findings and caveats: Patients with type 1 diabetes showed fewer VDJ junction insertions and more deletions.

In this sample, this clone turned up a few times. Its matching antigen is unknown. Germline CDR1 reads SQVTM; CDR2 reads ANQGSEA. Trimming took off 1 base at V and 9 bases at J, with 10 bases between the two ends. The CDR3 is 12 residues long. The sequenced template was cDNA made from the entire isolated RNA. Sequencing used immunoSEQ multiplex PCR; TCRdb keeps in-frame clones, though not all of them. The sample has about 240,000 clones, 25% to 30% seen once; the top ten hold 4%. The chain carries TRBV29-1 and TRBJ2-1; D unclear. The clonotype originates from a man under 40 in good health. The sequencing sample was made of central memory CD4+ T cells from blood. The CDR3 spells CSVEVTVGEQFF. CDR3 nucleotides: TGCAGCGTTGAAGTCACAGTAGGTGAGCAGTTCTTC.